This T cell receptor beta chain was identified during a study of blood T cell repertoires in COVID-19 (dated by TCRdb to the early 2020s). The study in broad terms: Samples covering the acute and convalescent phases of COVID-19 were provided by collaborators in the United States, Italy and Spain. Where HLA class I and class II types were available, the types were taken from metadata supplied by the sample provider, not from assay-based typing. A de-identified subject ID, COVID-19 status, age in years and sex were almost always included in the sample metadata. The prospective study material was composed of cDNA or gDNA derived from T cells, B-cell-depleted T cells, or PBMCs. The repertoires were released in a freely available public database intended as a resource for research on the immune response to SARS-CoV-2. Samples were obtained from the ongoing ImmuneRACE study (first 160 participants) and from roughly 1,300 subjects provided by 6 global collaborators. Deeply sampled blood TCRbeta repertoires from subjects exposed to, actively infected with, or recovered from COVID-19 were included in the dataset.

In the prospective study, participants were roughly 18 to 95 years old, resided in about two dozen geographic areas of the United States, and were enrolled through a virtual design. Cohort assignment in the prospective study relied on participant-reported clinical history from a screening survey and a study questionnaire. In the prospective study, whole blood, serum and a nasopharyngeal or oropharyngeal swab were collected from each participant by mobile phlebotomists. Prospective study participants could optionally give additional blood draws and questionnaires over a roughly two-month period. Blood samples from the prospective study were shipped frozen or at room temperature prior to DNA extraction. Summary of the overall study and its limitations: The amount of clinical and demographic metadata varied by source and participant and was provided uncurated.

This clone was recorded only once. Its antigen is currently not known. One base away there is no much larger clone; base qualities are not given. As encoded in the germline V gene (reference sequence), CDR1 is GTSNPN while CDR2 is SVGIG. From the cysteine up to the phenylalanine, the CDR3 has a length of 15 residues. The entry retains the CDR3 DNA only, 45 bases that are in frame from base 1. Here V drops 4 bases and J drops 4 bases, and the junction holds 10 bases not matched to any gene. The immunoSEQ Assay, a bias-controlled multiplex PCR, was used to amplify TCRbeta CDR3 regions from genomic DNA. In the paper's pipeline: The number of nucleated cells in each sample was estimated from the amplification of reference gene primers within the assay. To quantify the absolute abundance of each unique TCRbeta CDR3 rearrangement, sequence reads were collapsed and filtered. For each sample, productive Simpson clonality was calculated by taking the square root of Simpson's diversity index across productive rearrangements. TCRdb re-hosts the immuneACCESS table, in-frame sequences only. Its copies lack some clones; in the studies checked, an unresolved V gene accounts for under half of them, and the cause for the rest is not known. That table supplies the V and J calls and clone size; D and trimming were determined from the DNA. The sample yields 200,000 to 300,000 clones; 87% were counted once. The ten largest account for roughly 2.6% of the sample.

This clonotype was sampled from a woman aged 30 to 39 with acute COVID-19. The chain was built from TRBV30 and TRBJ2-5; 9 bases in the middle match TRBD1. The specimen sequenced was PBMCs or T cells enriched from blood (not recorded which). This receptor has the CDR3 CAWTSGTGIGETQYF. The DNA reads TGTGCCTGGACCTCGGGGACAGGGATTGGAGAGACCCAGTACTTC.